A selection of T cell receptor beta chains follows, all from one sample in a study of T-cell reconstitution after alpha-beta-depleted transplantation in children. TCRdb redid the calling of the PCR reads with MiXCR, one entry per CDR3 protein. The table has 350,000 to 450,000 distinct CDR3 sequences, roughly 22% seen once; the top ten hold 3% to 4%. This material consisted of PBMCs from the stem cell graft donor, taken from the stem cell graft. These receptors were obtained from a human donor who donated a stem cell graft to a child with acute myeloid leukemia. Each CDR3 is given with its conserved first and last residue. Each record gives: D gene, J gene, V gene, clone size, CDR3 DNA, CDR3 protein. The D gene is left open where the match is weak. Part of the rows lack a size; the others show once, few, many or a class for expanded clones.

D gene: .
J gene: TRBJ2-3
V gene: TRBV20-1
clone size: many
CDR3 DNA: TGCAGTGCCCGGGACTTTGGCACAGATACGCAGTATTTT
CDR3 protein: CSARDFGTDTQYF

D gene: .
J gene: TRBJ2-7
V gene: TRBV4-2
clone size: .
CDR3 DNA: TGTGCCAGCAGCCAAGAGCTCCGGGGGTCCTACGAGCAGTACTTC
CDR3 protein: CASSQELRGSYEQYF

D gene: TRBD2
J gene: TRBJ2-2
V gene: TRBV4-2
clone size: .
CDR3 DNA: TGTGCCAGCAGCCAAGAGGGGTCTAGCGGGAGGGACGGGGAGCTGTTTTTT
CDR3 protein: CASSQEGSSGRDGELFF

D gene: .
J gene: TRBJ2-3
V gene: TRBV28
clone size: .
CDR3 DNA: TGTGCCAGCCTAATTGGTGGCGATAGCACAGATACGCAGTATTTT
CDR3 protein: CASLIGGDSTDTQYF

D gene: .
J gene: TRBJ1-2
V gene: TRBV10-3
clone size: .
CDR3 DNA: TGTGCCATCAGTGAGAGCGGTGCGGATGGCTACACCTTC
CDR3 protein: CAISESGADGYTF

D gene: .
J gene: TRBJ2-2
V gene: TRBV20-1
clone size: .
CDR3 DNA: TGCAGTGCTAGAGACGCCCGGAGGGCCACCGGGGAGCTGTTTTTT
CDR3 protein: CSARDARRATGELFF

D gene: TRBD2
J gene: TRBJ2-7
V gene: TRBV12-3/TRBV12-4
clone size: few
CDR3 DNA: TGTGCCAGCAGTTCTGGGGGACTAGGCCCCAGCTCCTACGAGCAGTACTTC
CDR3 protein: CASSSGGLGPSSYEQYF

D gene: TRBD2
J gene: TRBJ2-1
V gene: TRBV12-3/TRBV12-4
clone size: few
CDR3 DNA: TGTGCCAGCACTCCCAGCGGGATCTACAATGAGCAGTTCTTC
CDR3 protein: CASTPSGIYNEQFF

D gene: .
J gene: TRBJ2-5
V gene: TRBV20-1
clone size: .
CDR3 DNA: TGCAGTGCTATAACCTCTTATTCGGAGACCCAGTACTTC
CDR3 protein: CSAITSYSETQYF

D gene: .
J gene: TRBJ2-1
V gene: TRBV28
clone size: .
CDR3 DNA: TGTGCCAGCAGTTTAACAGGGCGGAGAGGTAATGAGCAGTTCTTC
CDR3 protein: CASSLTGRRGNEQFF

D gene: TRBD1
J gene: TRBJ2-4
V gene: TRBV2
clone size: .
CDR3 DNA: TGTGCCAGCAGTGAAGCGGGGACAGGGATCGGCATTCAGTACTTC
CDR3 protein: CASSEAGTGIGIQYF

D gene: .
J gene: TRBJ2-1
V gene: TRBV7-8
clone size: .
CDR3 DNA: TGTGCCAGCAGCTTAGGACTGGTTTGGGACAATGAGCAGTTCTTC
CDR3 protein: CASSLGLVWDNEQFF

D gene: .
J gene: TRBJ2-1
V gene: TRBV7-2
clone size: few
CDR3 DNA: TGTGCCAGCAGCTTACTGGGGGTGGGTTACAATGAGCAGTTCTTC
CDR3 protein: CASSLLGVGYNEQFF

D gene: TRBD1
J gene: TRBJ1-1
V gene: TRBV20-1
clone size: many
CDR3 DNA: TGCAGTGCTAGAGGCGCGGGACAGGGCGTTGAAGCTTTCTTT
CDR3 protein: CSARGAGQGVEAFF

D gene: TRBD1
J gene: TRBJ2-7
V gene: TRBV28
clone size: .
CDR3 DNA: TGTGCCAGCGAAAGACAGGGGGTTGGCTACGAGCAGTACTTC
CDR3 protein: CASERQGVGYEQYF

D gene: .
J gene: TRBJ2-5
V gene: TRBV24-1
clone size: .
CDR3 DNA: TGTGCCACCAGTGATTTGGGCACAGGGAGTGTTGGGCAAGAGACCCAGTACTTC
CDR3 protein: CATSDLGTGSVGQETQYF

D gene: .
J gene: TRBJ2-7
V gene: TRBV6-6
clone size: .
CDR3 DNA: TGTGCCAGCAGTTACAAGAGCGAGCAGTACTTC
CDR3 protein: CASSYKSEQYF

D gene: TRBD1
J gene: TRBJ2-7
V gene: TRBV12-3/TRBV12-4
clone size: many
CDR3 DNA: TGTGCCAGCAGTTTAGAGGGACAGTCCATCTACGAGCAGTACTTC
CDR3 protein: CASSLEGQSIYEQYF

D gene: .
J gene: TRBJ2-7
V gene: TRBV29-1
clone size: many
CDR3 DNA: TGCAGCGTTGACCGGGGGAACGAGCAGTACTTC
CDR3 protein: CSVDRGNEQYF

D gene: .
J gene: TRBJ2-1
V gene: TRBV20-1
clone size: .
CDR3 DNA: TGCAGTGCTAGAGATCAGCGCCTAGCTCCCTACAATGAGCAGTTCTTC
CDR3 protein: CSARDQRLAPYNEQFF

D gene: .
J gene: TRBJ2-1
V gene: TRBV20-1
clone size: .
CDR3 DNA: TGCAGTGCTAGAGTCGGGGGGCTAAGCGATGAGCAGTTCTTC
CDR3 protein: CSARVGGLSDEQFF

D gene: TRBD2
J gene: TRBJ2-1
V gene: TRBV7-2
clone size: .
CDR3 DNA: TGTGCCAGCAGCCAAATGGGACTAGCGGGGGACAATGAGCAGTTCTTC
CDR3 protein: CASSQMGLAGDNEQFF

D gene: TRBD1
J gene: TRBJ1-2
V gene: TRBV6-5
clone size: few
CDR3 DNA: TGTGCCAGCAGTTGGACAGGGGGTTACACCTTC
CDR3 protein: CASSWTGGYTF

D gene: .
J gene: TRBJ1-3
V gene: TRBV7-2
clone size: once
CDR3 DNA: TGTGCCAGCAGCTTAGTGCCCAGGATCGGAAACACCATATATTTT
CDR3 protein: CASSLVPRIGNTIYF

D gene: .
J gene: TRBJ2-1
V gene: TRBV2
clone size: .
CDR3 DNA: TGTGCCAGCGGGTATTACAATGAGCAGTTCTTC
CDR3 protein: CASGYYNEQFF

D gene: .
J gene: TRBJ2-1
V gene: TRBV28
clone size: .
CDR3 DNA: TGTGCCAGCAGTTCACCGGCGAGCTCCTACAATGAGCAGTTCTTC
CDR3 protein: CASSSPASSYNEQFF

D gene: .
J gene: TRBJ1-5
V gene: TRBV5-1
clone size: few
CDR3 DNA: TGCGCCAGCAGCCACGGTCCTGATCAGCCCCAGCATTTT
CDR3 protein: CASSHGPDQPQHF

D gene: .
J gene: TRBJ2-2
V gene: TRBV11-2
clone size: many
CDR3 DNA: TGTGCCAGCAGCTCCACACCCCTCGGCGGGGAGCTGTTTTTT
CDR3 protein: CASSSTPLGGELFF

D gene: TRBD1
J gene: TRBJ1-2
V gene: TRBV27
clone size: .
CDR3 DNA: TGTGCCAGCAGTTACTCTCCGACAGGGAACTATGGCTACACCTTC
CDR3 protein: CASSYSPTGNYGYTF

D gene: .
J gene: TRBJ2-7
V gene: TRBV20-1
clone size: few
CDR3 DNA: TGCAGTGCTAGAGATAGAAGAACCGAGCAGTACTTC
CDR3 protein: CSARDRRTEQYF

D gene: .
J gene: TRBJ2-1
V gene: TRBV20-1
clone size: many
CDR3 DNA: TGCAGTGCTAGAGCCATGGGGCGACTAGAGGGGGCCGGCAATGAGCAGTTCTTC
CDR3 protein: CSARAMGRLEGAGNEQFF

D gene: .
J gene: TRBJ2-3
V gene: TRBV7-2
clone size: few
CDR3 DNA: TGTGCCAGCAGCTTAGTTGGGCTCACAGGCACAGATACGCAGTATTTT
CDR3 protein: CASSLVGLTGTDTQYF

D gene: .
J gene: TRBJ2-5
V gene: TRBV28
clone size: many
CDR3 DNA: TGTGCCAGCAGTTTACCTAACCCCAGAGAGACCCAGTACTTC
CDR3 protein: CASSLPNPRETQYF

D gene: TRBD1
J gene: TRBJ2-1
V gene: TRBV5-1
clone size: few
CDR3 DNA: TGCGCCAGCAGCTCGCAGGGGGCCGCCTACAATGAGCAGTTCTTC
CDR3 protein: CASSSQGAAYNEQFF

D gene: TRBD1
J gene: TRBJ2-7
V gene: TRBV5-1
clone size: .
CDR3 DNA: TGCGCCAGCAGCTTAATGGGGGACAGGGGCTACGAGCAGTACTTC
CDR3 protein: CASSLMGDRGYEQYF

D gene: .
J gene: TRBJ2-6
V gene: TRBV5-1
clone size: .
CDR3 DNA: TGCGCCAGCAGCCCCATTGGAGGGGCCAACGTCCTGACTTTC
CDR3 protein: CASSPIGGANVLTF

D gene: .
J gene: TRBJ1-2
V gene: TRBV12-3/TRBV12-4
clone size: many
CDR3 DNA: TGTGCCAGCAGTTTAGGTGGACACTGGCGCTATGGCTACACCTTC
CDR3 protein: CASSLGGHWRYGYTF

D gene: .
J gene: TRBJ2-6
V gene: TRBV27
clone size: many
CDR3 DNA: TGTGCCAGCAAGACTGGGGCCAACGTCCTGACTTTC
CDR3 protein: CASKTGANVLTF

D gene: .
J gene: TRBJ2-1
V gene: TRBV5-1
clone size: .
CDR3 DNA: TGCGCCAGCAGCCAGAATCTAGCTAACAATGAGCAGTTCTTC
CDR3 protein: CASSQNLANNEQFF

D gene: .
J gene: TRBJ2-5
V gene: TRBV7-2
clone size: .
CDR3 DNA: TGTGCCAGCAGCTTAAGGGGGGTTTTGGAGACCCAGTACTTC
CDR3 protein: CASSLRGVLETQYF

D gene: .
J gene: TRBJ1-1
V gene: TRBV29-1
clone size: once
CDR3 DNA: TGCAGCGTTGTGGGGGAACCTGAAGCTTTCTTT
CDR3 protein: CSVVGEPEAFF

D gene: .
J gene: TRBJ1-1
V gene: TRBV6-6
clone size: many
CDR3 DNA: TGTGCCAGCAGTTCATCAGTGAACACTGAAGCTTTCTTT
CDR3 protein: CASSSSVNTEAFF

D gene: TRBD1
J gene: TRBJ2-1
V gene: TRBV20-1
clone size: .
CDR3 DNA: TGCAGTGCAACGACAGGGACCTACAATGAGCAGTTCTTC
CDR3 protein: CSATTGTYNEQFF

D gene: TRBD2
J gene: TRBJ2-3
V gene: TRBV6-5
clone size: .
CDR3 DNA: TGTGCCAGCAGTTACAAAGGGACTAGCGGGGGCACAGATACGCAGTATTTT
CDR3 protein: CASSYKGTSGGTDTQYF

D gene: TRBD2
J gene: TRBJ2-1
V gene: TRBV7-3
clone size: .
CDR3 DNA: TGTGCCAGCAGCTCCGGACTAGCGGGAGCTAATGAGCAGTTCTTC
CDR3 protein: CASSSGLAGANEQFF

D gene: TRBD1
J gene: TRBJ2-1
V gene: TRBV12-3/TRBV12-4
clone size: few
CDR3 DNA: TGTGCCAGCGGACAGGGGGGCTCCTACAATGAGCAGTTCTTC
CDR3 protein: CASGQGGSYNEQFF

D gene: TRBD1
J gene: TRBJ2-7
V gene: TRBV7-2
clone size: many
CDR3 DNA: TGTGCCAGCAGCGGAAGACAGGGTTTGGACGAGCAGTACTTC
CDR3 protein: CASSGRQGLDEQYF

D gene: .
J gene: TRBJ2-3
V gene: TRBV5-1
clone size: many
CDR3 DNA: TGCGCCAGCAGCCAAGCACCAGGGAGCACAGATACGCAGTATTTT
CDR3 protein: CASSQAPGSTDTQYF

D gene: .
J gene: TRBJ1-5
V gene: TRBV6-1
clone size: .
CDR3 DNA: TGTGCCAGCAGCCGTGCGGGGGTCGGCAATCAGCCCCAGCATTTT
CDR3 protein: CASSRAGVGNQPQHF

D gene: TRBD2
J gene: TRBJ2-1
V gene: TRBV5-1
clone size: .
CDR3 DNA: TGCGCCAGCAGCACGGGACTAGCGGGAGAGGGCAATGAGCAGTTCTTC
CDR3 protein: CASSTGLAGEGNEQFF

D gene: .
J gene: TRBJ2-2
V gene: TRBV20-1
clone size: few
CDR3 DNA: TGCAGTGTTCGTGGGATAAACACCGGGGAGCTGTTTTTT
CDR3 protein: CSVRGINTGELFF